This is a list of T cell receptor beta chains from one sample in a study of T cell responses to AZD1222 COVID-19 vaccine. The protocol was immunoSEQ multiplex PCR, while the TCRdb copy is restricted to in-frame clones and leaves out a portion. The sample lists about 76,000 clones, 70% to 90% occurring once. The sequencing used peripheral blood, collected on day 0 of AZD1222 vaccination. Receptors originate from an adult in good health. Each CDR3 is given with its conserved first and last residue. Fields, in order: CDR3 protein, CDR3 DNA, D gene, clone size, J gene, V gene. A D gene is named only where the DNA matches it firmly. For some rows the clone size is stated as once, few or many, or as a class when expanded; others skip it.

CDR3aa: CASSFLGGDTQYF; CDR3nt: TGTGCCAGCAGCTTTCTCGGGGGGGATACGCAGTATTTT; d_gene: TRBD2; abundance: once; j_gene: TRBJ2-3; v_gene: TRBV5-8
CDR3aa: CASSGLATYEQYF; CDR3nt: TGTGCCAGCAGTGGCCTAGCGACATACGAGCAGTACTTC; d_gene: .; abundance: .; j_gene: TRBJ2-7; v_gene: TRBV2
CDR3aa: CASSRGTPRDTQYF; CDR3nt: TGTGCCAGCAGCCGCGGGACCCCTCGGGATACGCAGTATTTT; d_gene: .; abundance: .; j_gene: TRBJ2-3; v_gene: TRBV7-2
CDR3aa: CASRGQGALSNNEQFF; CDR3nt: TGCGCCAGCCGGGGACAGGGGGCTTTGTCGAATAATGAGCAGTTCTTC; d_gene: TRBD1; abundance: .; j_gene: TRBJ2-1; v_gene: TRBV5-1
CDR3aa: CASFEGISYGYTF; CDR3nt: TGTGCCAGCTTTGAAGGGATATCCTATGGCTACACCTTC; d_gene: .; abundance: .; j_gene: TRBJ1-2; v_gene: TRBV12-1
CDR3aa: CASSSRENYGYTF; CDR3nt: TGTGCCAGCAGTTCTAGAGAAAACTATGGCTACACCTTC; d_gene: .; abundance: .; j_gene: TRBJ1-2; v_gene: TRBV6-5
CDR3aa: CASSFSQGGNTQYF; CDR3nt: TGCGCCAGCAGCTTCTCGCAGGGGGGGAATACGCAGTATTTT; d_gene: .; abundance: .; j_gene: TRBJ2-3; v_gene: TRBV5-1
CDR3aa: CASSDSSRDSRDNSPLHF; CDR3nt: TGTGCCAGCAGTGACTCGAGCCGGGACAGTCGGGACAATTCACCCCTCCACTTT; d_gene: TRBD1; abundance: .; j_gene: TRBJ1-6; v_gene: TRBV6-4
CDR3aa: CASSYEGGRQFF; CDR3nt: TGTGCCAGCAGTTACGAGGGGGGCCGGCAGTTCTTC; d_gene: .; abundance: .; j_gene: TRBJ2-1; v_gene: TRBV6-5
CDR3aa: CASSISFGMSYEQYF; CDR3nt: TGTGCCAGTAGTATATCGTTTGGGATGTCCTACGAGCAGTACTTC; d_gene: .; abundance: .; j_gene: TRBJ2-7; v_gene: TRBV19
CDR3aa: CASSLDLFQDTQYF; CDR3nt: TGTGCCAGCAGCTTGGACCTTTTTCAGGATACGCAGTATTTT; d_gene: .; abundance: .; j_gene: TRBJ2-3; v_gene: TRBV7-2
CDR3aa: CASSMGAGGGKTQYF; CDR3nt: TGTGCCAGTAGTATGGGAGCAGGCGGGGGTAAGACCCAGTACTTC; d_gene: TRBD2; abundance: .; j_gene: TRBJ2-5; v_gene: TRBV19
CDR3aa: CASSFERTALNEQFF; CDR3nt: TGTGCCAGCAGCTTCGAGAGGACGGCTCTCAATGAGCAGTTCTTC; d_gene: .; abundance: .; j_gene: TRBJ2-1; v_gene: TRBV11-1
CDR3aa: CASGSVVTSGGWDTQYF; CDR3nt: TGTGCTAGTGGTTCGGTCGTGACTAGCGGGGGGTGGGATACGCAGTATTTT; d_gene: TRBD2; abundance: .; j_gene: TRBJ2-3; v_gene: TRBV12-5
CDR3aa: CASSELAGGQETQYF; CDR3nt: TGTGCCAGCAGTGAATTGGCGGGAGGTCAAGAGACCCAGTACTTC; d_gene: TRBD2; abundance: once; j_gene: TRBJ2-5; v_gene: TRBV6-1
CDR3aa: CASSRSGRFTDTQYF; CDR3nt: TGTGCCAGTAGTCGTAGCGGGAGGTTCACAGATACGCAGTATTTT; d_gene: TRBD2; abundance: .; j_gene: TRBJ2-3; v_gene: TRBV19
CDR3aa: CASRFDGRNTEAFF; CDR3nt: TGTGCCAGCAGGTTCGACGGGAGGAACACTGAAGCTTTCTTT; d_gene: .; abundance: .; j_gene: TRBJ1-1; v_gene: TRBV3-1/TRBV3-2
CDR3aa: CASSLGPRNSPLHF; CDR3nt: TGTGCCAGCAGTTTAGGTCCCAGGAATTCACCCCTCCACTTT; d_gene: .; abundance: .; j_gene: TRBJ1-6; v_gene: TRBV28
CDR3aa: CASSYGLAGTDTQYF; CDR3nt: TGTGCCAGCAGTTACGGACTAGCGGGGACAGATACGCAGTATTTT; d_gene: TRBD2; abundance: .; j_gene: TRBJ2-3; v_gene: TRBV6-2/TRBV6-3
CDR3aa: CASIASGSAGELFF; CDR3nt: TGTGCCAGCATAGCTAGCGGGAGTGCCGGGGAGCTGTTTTTT; d_gene: TRBD2; abundance: .; j_gene: TRBJ2-2; v_gene: TRBV28
CDR3aa: CASSLAPGRPDYNSPLHF; CDR3nt: TGTGCCAGCAGCCTAGCGCCGGGGCGCCCCGATTATAATTCACCCCTCCACTTT; d_gene: .; abundance: .; j_gene: TRBJ1-6; v_gene: TRBV7-3
CDR3aa: CASSRVAGVNQPQHF; CDR3nt: TGTGCCAGCAGCCGGGTCGCAGGTGTCAATCAGCCCCAGCATTTT; d_gene: .; abundance: .; j_gene: TRBJ1-5; v_gene: TRBV16
CDR3aa: CASSQPDTDYGYTF; CDR3nt: TGTGCCAGCAGCCAACCGGACACCGACTATGGCTACACCTTC; d_gene: .; abundance: few; j_gene: TRBJ1-2; v_gene: TRBV3-1/TRBV3-2
CDR3aa: CASSHWDTYNEQFF; CDR3nt: TGTGCCAGCAGCCACTGGGACACCTACAATGAGCAGTTCTTC; d_gene: .; abundance: .; j_gene: TRBJ2-1; v_gene: TRBV7-8
CDR3aa: CASSLGTRANYGYTF; CDR3nt: TGCGCCAGCAGCTTGGGAACAAGGGCGAACTATGGCTACACCTTC; d_gene: .; abundance: .; j_gene: TRBJ1-2; v_gene: TRBV5-1
CDR3aa: CASWRGQETQYF; CDR3nt: TGTGCCAGCTGGAGGGGCCAAGAGACCCAGTACTTC; d_gene: .; abundance: .; j_gene: TRBJ2-5; v_gene: TRBV6-7
CDR3aa: CASSPPRRGNKVGEKLFF; CDR3nt: TGTGCCAGCAGCCCTCCAAGAAGAGGGAATAAGGTTGGAGAAAAACTGTTTTTT; d_gene: .; abundance: .; j_gene: TRBJ1-4; v_gene: TRBV5-8
CDR3aa: CASSHPRGPHGNEQFF; CDR3nt: TGTGCCAGTAGCCACCCCCGGGGCCCACATGGGAATGAGCAGTTCTTC; d_gene: .; abundance: .; j_gene: TRBJ2-1; v_gene: TRBV19
CDR3aa: CASSLTSGRSNTGELFF; CDR3nt: TGTGCCAGCAGCTTGACTAGCGGGAGGTCTAACACCGGGGAGCTGTTTTTT; d_gene: TRBD2; abundance: .; j_gene: TRBJ2-2; v_gene: TRBV11-2
CDR3aa: CASSYSAATRNEQFF; CDR3nt: TGTGCCAGCAGTTACTCGGCTGCGACGCGGAATGAGCAGTTCTTC; d_gene: .; abundance: once; j_gene: TRBJ2-1; v_gene: TRBV6-5
CDR3aa: CASSLPGASGNTIYF; CDR3nt: TGTGCCAGCAGCCTCCCGGGGGCCTCTGGAAACACCATATATTTT; d_gene: .; abundance: .; j_gene: TRBJ1-3; v_gene: TRBV28
CDR3aa: CASSADRKVGYNEQFF; CDR3nt: TGTGCCAGTAGTGCCGACAGGAAAGTAGGCTACAATGAGCAGTTCTTC; d_gene: .; abundance: .; j_gene: TRBJ2-1; v_gene: TRBV19
CDR3aa: CASSEETVSGYTF; CDR3nt: TGTGCCAGCAGTGAAGAAACAGTTAGCGGCTACACCTTC; d_gene: .; abundance: .; j_gene: TRBJ1-2; v_gene: TRBV6-1
CDR3aa: CASSSLGTSGDNEQFF; CDR3nt: TGTGCCAGCAGCTCCTTAGGGACTAGCGGGGACAATGAGCAGTTCTTC; d_gene: TRBD2; abundance: .; j_gene: TRBJ2-1; v_gene: TRBV7-3
CDR3aa: CASSRGSTGQGSGQPQHF; CDR3nt: TGTGCCAGTAGTAGGGGTTCTACTGGGCAGGGTTCGGGTCAGCCCCAGCATTTT; d_gene: .; abundance: .; j_gene: TRBJ1-5; v_gene: TRBV19
CDR3aa: CASSRGLASPLHF; CDR3nt: TGCGCCAGTTCCAGGGGGCTTGCTTCACCCCTCCACTTT; d_gene: TRBD1; abundance: .; j_gene: TRBJ1-6; v_gene: TRBV10-1
CDR3aa: CASSTDRANTEAFF; CDR3nt: TGTGCCAGCAGCACCGACAGGGCGAACACTGAAGCTTTCTTT; d_gene: TRBD1; abundance: few; j_gene: TRBJ1-1; v_gene: TRBV6-2/TRBV6-3
CDR3aa: CASSQAPLAQETQYF; CDR3nt: TGTGCCAGCAGCCAAGCCCCACTAGCCCAAGAGACCCAGTACTTC; d_gene: .; abundance: .; j_gene: TRBJ2-5; v_gene: TRBV3-1/TRBV3-2
CDR3aa: CASSLARTPYEQYF; CDR3nt: TGTGCCAGCAGCTTGGCCAGGACCCCCTACGAGCAGTACTTC; d_gene: .; abundance: .; j_gene: TRBJ2-7; v_gene: TRBV5-4
CDR3aa: CASSGLAGANEQFF; CDR3nt: TGTGCCAGCTCGGGACTAGCGGGGGCCAATGAGCAGTTCTTC; d_gene: TRBD2; abundance: .; j_gene: TRBJ2-1; v_gene: TRBV27